This T cell receptor beta chain originates from a study of T-cell reconstitution after alpha-beta-depleted transplantation in children (dated by TCRdb to about 2016). For the study in its entirety: Using TCR repertoire profiling, the study quantitatively followed how T-cell immune reconstitution unfolded in children after TCRalphabeta/CD19-depleted allogeneic hematopoietic cell transplantation. General conclusions and limits of the study: Over the following months the frequencies of hyperexpanded clones went down, and after one year T-cell counts and TCRbeta diversity were mostly credited to newly produced T cells. In some patients, the high TCRbeta diversity seen at day 60 was put down to recipient T cells and intrathymic progenitors that had survived conditioning. About two months after transplant, the apparently early recovery of alphabetaT-cell counts reportedly depended on just several hundred clones that had expanded rapidly and came from non-depleted graft cells.

In light of the paper, this sample's treatment or condition label describes: allogeneic hematopoietic cell transplantation with graft depleted of TCRalphabeta T cells and CD19 B cells. The children who served as transplant recipients had been given grafts of TCRalphabeta/CD19-depleted allogeneic hematopoietic cells. V is cut back by 4 bases and J by 2 bases, with 1 base in the junction unmatched. The CDR3 numbers 15 residues from cysteine through phenylalanine. The read is trimmed to its CDR3 DNA, 45 bases read in frame from base 1. The germline V gene specifies SGHRS as CDR1 and YFSETQ as CDR2. Library prep was done by PCR. The data were produced on an Illumina HiSeq 2500. TCR library preparation used molecular barcoding, with unique molecular identifiers applied to normalize quantification of the TCRbeta repertoire. TCRdb reprocessing: public reads trimmed at Q25 with fastp, clones called with MiXCR, in-frame beta chains kept. Duplicate CDR3 protein sequences are folded into a single record with the most common DNA and genes. This sample comprises about 400,000 distinct CDR3 sequences, around 15% of them detected only once. 29% of the sample goes to the ten largest clones.

This clonotype has a handful of counts. The clone's antigen remains unknown. No much larger clone is present one base from it, and per-base qualities are unavailable. This chain joins TRBV5-1 to TRBJ2-6; 9 bases in between match TRBD1. Specimen: PBMCs, mostly from graft donor cells, collected 360 days after TCRalphabeta/CD19-depleted stem cell transplant. This TCR was sampled from a boy younger than two who had a stem cell transplant for Wiskott-Aldrich syndrome, so the T cells may come from the graft donor. The CDR3 protein sequence reads: CASSTGGAGANVLTF. The nucleotide sequence is TGCGCCAGCAGCACAGGGGGCGCTGGGGCCAACGTCCTGACTTTC.